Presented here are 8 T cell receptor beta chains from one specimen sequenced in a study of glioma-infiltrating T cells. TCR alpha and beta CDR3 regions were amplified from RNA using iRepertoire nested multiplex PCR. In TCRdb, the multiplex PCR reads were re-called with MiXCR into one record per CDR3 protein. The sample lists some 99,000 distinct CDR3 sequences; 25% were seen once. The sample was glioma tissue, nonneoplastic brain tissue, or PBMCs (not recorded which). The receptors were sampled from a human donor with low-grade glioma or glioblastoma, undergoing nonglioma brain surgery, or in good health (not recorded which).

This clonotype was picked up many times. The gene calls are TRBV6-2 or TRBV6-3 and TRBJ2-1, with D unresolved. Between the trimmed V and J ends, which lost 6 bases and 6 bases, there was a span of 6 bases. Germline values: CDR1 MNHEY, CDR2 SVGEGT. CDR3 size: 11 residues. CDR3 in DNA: TGTGCCAGCAGGGAGACCAATGAGCAGTTCTTC. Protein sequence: CASRETNEQFF.

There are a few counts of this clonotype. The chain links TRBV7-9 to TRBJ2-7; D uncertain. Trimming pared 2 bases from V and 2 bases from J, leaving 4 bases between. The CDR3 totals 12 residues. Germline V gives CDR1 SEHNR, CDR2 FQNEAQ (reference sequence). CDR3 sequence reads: CASSLWPYEQYF. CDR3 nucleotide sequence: TGTGCCAGCAGCTTATGGCCCTACGAGCAGTACTTC.

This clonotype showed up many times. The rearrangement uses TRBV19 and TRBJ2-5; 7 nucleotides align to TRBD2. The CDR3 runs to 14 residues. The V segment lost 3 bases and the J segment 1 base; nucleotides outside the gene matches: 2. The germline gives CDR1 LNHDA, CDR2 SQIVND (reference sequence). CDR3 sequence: CASSIGRGQETQYF. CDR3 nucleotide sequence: TGTGCCAGTAGTATTGGGAGGGGCCAAGAGACCCAGTACTTC.

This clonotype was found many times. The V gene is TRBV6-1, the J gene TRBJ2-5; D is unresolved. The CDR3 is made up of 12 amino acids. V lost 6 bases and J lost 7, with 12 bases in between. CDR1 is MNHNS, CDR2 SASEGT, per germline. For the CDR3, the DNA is TGTGCCAGCAGCCCGTTAAAAGGGACCCAGTACTTC. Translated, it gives CASSPLKGTQYF.

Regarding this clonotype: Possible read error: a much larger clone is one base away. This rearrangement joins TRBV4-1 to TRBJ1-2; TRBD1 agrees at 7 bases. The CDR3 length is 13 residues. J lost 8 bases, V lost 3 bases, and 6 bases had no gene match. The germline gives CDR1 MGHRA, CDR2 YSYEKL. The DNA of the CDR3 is TGCGCCAGCAGCCACCGTGACAGGGAAGGCTACACCTTC. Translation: CASSHRDREGYTF.

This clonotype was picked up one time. In DNA form, the CDR3 reads TGCAGTCCCTTCCGGGAACTCGGGACAGGGGGGGGGACTGAAGCTTTCTTT. Protein product: CSPFRELGTGGGTEAFF. The V call is TRBV20-1, the J call TRBJ1-1; TRBD1 aligns across 11 bases. This CDR3 has 17 amino acids. The germline CDR1 and CDR2 sequences are DFQATT and SNEGSKA (reference sequence). V dropped 8 bases and J dropped 5; count of bases not matched to a gene: 19.

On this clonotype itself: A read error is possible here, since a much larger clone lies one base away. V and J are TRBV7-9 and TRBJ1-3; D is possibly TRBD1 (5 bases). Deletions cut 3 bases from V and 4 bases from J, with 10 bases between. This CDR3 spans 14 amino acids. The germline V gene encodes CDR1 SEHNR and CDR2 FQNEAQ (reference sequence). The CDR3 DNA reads TGTGCCAGCAGCTTGATGGGGCTGGGAAACACCATATATTTT. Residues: CASSLMGLGNTIYF.

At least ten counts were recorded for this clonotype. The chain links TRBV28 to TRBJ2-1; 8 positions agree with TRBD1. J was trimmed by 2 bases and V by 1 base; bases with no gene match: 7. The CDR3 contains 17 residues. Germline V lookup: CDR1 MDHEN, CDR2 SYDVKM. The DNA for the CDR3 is TGTGCCAGCAGTTTATCCCTTGGACAGGGTACCTACAATGAGCAGTTCTTC. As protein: CASSLSLGQGTYNEQFF. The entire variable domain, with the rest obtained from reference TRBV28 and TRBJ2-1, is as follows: DVKVTQSSRYLVKRTGEKVFLECVQDMDHENMFWYRQDPGLGLRLIYFSYDVKMKEKGDIPEGYSVSREKKERFSLILESASTNQTSMYLCASSLSLGQGTYNEQFFGPGTRLTVL.